The 16 T cell receptor beta chains listed next were all sequenced from one sample in a study of T cell responses to AZD1222 COVID-19 vaccine. The table came from immunoSEQ multiplex PCR; TCRdb's copy has only in-frame clones and leaves some out. The sample lists fewer than 95,000 clones; 80% to 95% were seen once. Sequences were derived from peripheral blood, sampled 28 days after the second AZD1222 dose. These receptors were collected from an adult who received the AZD1222 COVID-19 vaccine.

This chain links TRBV3-1 (or the pseudogene TRBV3-2) with TRBJ1-4; D gene ambiguous. The CDR3 runs 12 residues. Germline V CDR1 and CDR2: LGHDT, YNNKEL (reference sequence). V was pared by 2 bases and J by 14 bases, with 12 bases between. The CDR3 bases are TGTGCCAGCAGCCAACTCGGACGGTCCCTGTTTTTT. Encoded protein: CASSQLGRSLFF.

V usage is TRBV7-3 and J usage is TRBJ2-1, with TRBD2 matching over 11 bases. Trimming at V came to 5 bases and at J to 6 bases, leaving 6 bases not matched to a gene. From germline, CDR1 is SGHTA and CDR2 FQGTGA. The CDR3 has 15 amino acids. The CDR3 nucleotides read TGTGCCAGCAGCACCCGACTAGCGGGGACCAATGAGCAGTTCTTC. It specifies CASSTRLAGTNEQFF.

V gene TRBV5-6 combines with J gene TRBJ2-3; TRBD2 matches 12 bases. Germline lookup yields CDR1 SGHDT and CDR2 YYEEEE. The CDR3 is 17 amino acids. The junction had 10 bases not matched to a gene; V was cut back by 7 bases and J by 1 base. CDR3 loop: CASVIGTSGSRTDTQYF. In DNA, the CDR3 is TGTGCCAGCGTAATCGGGACTAGCGGGTCCCGCACAGATACGCAGTATTTT.

The rearrangement links TRBV5-1 to TRBJ2-2, with a weak D call TRBD2 (5 bases). Germline V lookup: CDR1 SGHRS, CDR2 YFSETQ. The CDR3 spans 16 residues. Trimming took off 0 bases at V and 0 bases at J, with 9 bases between the two ends. The CDR3 nucleotides are TGCGCCAGCAGCTTGGGAGCCGGGGCGAACACCGGGGAGCTGTTTTTT. It yields the protein CASSLGAGANTGELFF.

The genes are TRBV12-3 or TRBV12-4 and TRBJ1-1; tentative D call: TRBD1 (5 bases). The V end was cut by 6 bases, the J end by 2 bases, with 10 bases between. The CDR3 has 13 amino acids. This CDR3 is CASREGENTEAFF. CDR3 sequence (DNA): TGTGCCAGCAGGGAAGGGGAAAACACTGAAGCTTTCTTT.

This clone was observed a few times. This chain connects TRBV19 to TRBJ1-3; TRBD1 is a possible D gene (5 bases). Germline loops: CDR1 LNHDA, CDR2 SQIVND (reference sequence). This CDR3 is 13 amino acids long. V was trimmed by 9 bases and J by 3 bases, leaving 12 bases between them. CDR3 in amino acids: CASRPDSGNTIYF. As DNA, the CDR3 is TGTGCCAGCCGACCAGACAGTGGAAACACCATATATTTT. Complete variable domain (other parts from reference TRBV19 and TRBJ1-3): DGGITQSPKYLFRKEGQNVTLSCEQNLNHDAMYWYRQDPGQGLRLIYYSQIVNDFQKGDIAEGYSVSREKKESFPLTVTSAQKNPTAFYLCASRPDSGNTIYFGEGSWLTVV.

The chain has TRBV7-3 and TRBJ2-1, with a tentative D call TRBD2 (6 bases). Per the germline V gene, CDR1 is SGHTA and CDR2 is FQGTGA. The CDR3 is 14 amino acids. Trimming cost V 1 base and J 7 bases, with 11 bases left between them. The CDR3 spells CASSLRGRSNEQFF. CDR3 in DNA: TGTGCCAGCAGCTTAAGGGGGAGGTCAAATGAGCAGTTCTTC. The full variable domain, completed using reference TRBV7-3 and TRBJ2-1, is GAGVSQTPSNKVTEKGKYVELRCDPISGHTALYWYRQSLGQGPEFLIYFQGTGAADDSGLPNDRFFAVRPEGSVSTLKIQRTERGDSAVYLCASSLRGRSNEQFFGPGTRLTVL.

J is TRBJ2-5 and V is TRBV29-1, with D unresolved. The CDR3 covers 11 residues. V lost 8 bases to trimming and J lost 4 bases, with 11 bases between them. Germline CDR1 reads SQVTM; CDR2 reads ANQGSEA. The CDR3 nucleotides are TGCAGCTCCACCCAGACAGAGACCCAGTACTTC. This sequence encodes CSSTQTETQYF.

The gene calls are TRBV10-1 and TRBJ1-4; 8 bases match TRBD1. Germline V lookup: CDR1 WNHNN, CDR2 SYGVQD (reference sequence). The CDR3 consists of 15 residues. Trimming took 3 bases from V and 3 from J; bases not matched to a gene: 3. The CDR3 DNA sequence: TGCGCCAGCAGTGACCTGACAGGGGCTAATGAAAAACTGTTTTTT. Encoded protein: CASSDLTGANEKLFF.

This chain connects TRBV12-3 or TRBV12-4 to TRBJ2-1; the D gene could be TRBD1 or TRBD2 (5 bases each). This CDR3 contains 13 residues. V lost 7 bases to trimming and J lost 6 bases, with 13 bases between them. CDR3 sequence (DNA): TGTGCCAGCAAAGCTGGGACGGTCAATGAGCAGTTCTTC. Translated, it gives CASKAGTVNEQFF.

The V call is TRBV5-4, the J call TRBJ2-5, with TRBD1 matching over 11 bases. V shed 4 bases, J shed 4 bases, and the junction held 9 bases outside the gene matches. CDR3 size: 16 residues. The germline V gene encodes CDR1 SGHNT and CDR2 YYREEE (reference sequence). CDR3 sequence (DNA): TGTGCCAGCAGCCAAGGGGACAGGGGGTTCATAGAGACCCAGTACTTC. Protein sequence: CASSQGDRGFIETQYF.

The chain is built from TRBV25-1 and TRBJ2-2; 8 nucleotides match TRBD2. The CDR3 covers 14 residues. Germline trimming cut 7 bases from V and 7 bases from J; bases unmatched to any gene: 8. Germline CDR1 and CDR2: MGHDK and SYGVNS. As DNA, the CDR3 is TGTGCCAGCAAAGAGCGGGAGTTGATCGGGGAGCTGTTTTTT. Translation gives CASKERELIGELFF.

The chain combines TRBV19 with TRBJ2-1; a weak D match, TRBD2 (5 bases). Trimming shortened V by 5 bases and J by 0 bases, and 14 bases separated the two germline ends. The CDR3 loop spans 16 amino acids. Germline lookup yields CDR1 LNHDA and CDR2 SQIVND (reference sequence). Here the CDR3 reads CASSSLTGSSYNEQFF. The CDR3, as DNA: TGTGCCAGTAGTTCACTGACGGGGAGCTCCTACAATGAGCAGTTCTTC.

The chain recombines TRBV7-9 with TRBJ2-1, with TRBD1 as a possible D gene (6 bases). The CDR3 loop spans 13 amino acids. The germline CDR1 and CDR2 sequences are SEHNR and FQNEAQ (reference sequence). The V and J ends lost 5 bases and 14 bases respectively, with 19 bases between them. The CDR3 loop is CASSPSGWDKEFF. CDR3 in DNA: TGTGCCAGCAGCCCTAGTGGGTGGGACAAGGAGTTCTTC.

V usage is TRBV6-6 and J usage is TRBJ1-6, with no clear D. The V and J ends lost 5 bases and 0 bases respectively, with 8 bases between them. CDR3 length equals 15 residues. The V gene's germline CDR1 is MNHNY and CDR2 SVGAGI (reference sequence). The CDR3 region has the DNA TGTGCCAGCAGTGCCGTTAGCTCCTATAATTCACCCCTCCACTTT. As protein: CASSAVSSYNSPLHF.

The chain recombines TRBV7-9 with TRBJ2-1; 7 bases align to TRBD1. Germline assignment: CDR1 SEHNR and CDR2 FQNEAQ (reference sequence). This CDR3 comprises 12 residues. J lost 6 bases, V lost 6 bases, and 2 bases had no gene match. The chain's CDR3 is CASRRQGNEQFF. CDR3 DNA: TGTGCCAGCAGGAGACAGGGCAATGAGCAGTTCTTC.